One and the same sample provided the 24 T cell receptor beta chains below, sequenced in a study of T cell responses to AZD1222 COVID-19 vaccine. Some clones are missing from TCRdb's copy, which holds only in-frame ones; the method was immunoSEQ multiplex PCR. Here the sample spans about 170,000 clones, around 88% being singletons. The specimen comprised peripheral blood, sampled 28 days after the second AZD1222 dose. These receptors all come from an adult who received the AZD1222 COVID-19 vaccine.

A remark on this clone: One end of the junction varies from germline; a read error may be responsible. Here the CDR3 DNA reads TGTGCCAGCAGTTGGGAAAGCAACCAGCCCCAGCATTTT. This translates into CASSWESNQPQHF. The chain uses TRBV2 and TRBJ1-5; D is unclear. The germline V gene has CDR1 SNHLY and CDR2 FYNNEI. This CDR3 comprises 13 residues.

The chain carries TRBV4-1 and TRBJ1-1; tentatively, D is TRBD1 (5 bases). V was cut by 0 bases and J by 7 bases, with 15 bases left in between. Germline V gene lookup returns CDR1 MGHRA and CDR2 YSYEKL. The CDR3 consists of 15 residues. The CDR3 sequence is CASSQDLEGSGEAFF. The DNA for the CDR3 is TGCGCCAGCAGCCAAGATCTGGAGGGGTCGGGTGAAGCTTTCTTT.

This clone was seen repeatedly, ten times or more. The V call is TRBV27, the J call TRBJ2-7; tentative D call: TRBD2 (8 bases). This CDR3 region has 15 residues. Trimming stripped 4 bases from V and 6 bases from J, with 19 bases between. In germline, CDR1 is MNHEY, CDR2 SMNVEV (reference sequence). CDR3 bases: TGTGCCAGCAGTTCCCTGGTGCGGGGGGACAGCGAGCAGTACTTC. It translates to CASSSLVRGDSEQYF.

This chain uses TRBV29-1 with TRBJ1-2; D unclear. Germline CDR1 SQVTM, CDR2 ANQGSEA. The CDR3 totals 15 residues. Between the trimmed V and J ends, which lost 2 bases and 8 bases, there was a span of 21 bases. The CDR3 sequence: CSVESWGERLRGYTF. CDR3 DNA sequence: TGCAGCGTTGAATCTTGGGGAGAAAGACTGAGGGGCTACACCTTC.

V gene TRBV7-8 combines with J gene TRBJ1-3, with 12 bases identical to TRBD1. The CDR3 covers 15 residues. Looked up from germline, CDR1 is SGHVS and CDR2 is FQNEAQ. After removal of 3 bases from V and 5 bases from J, the junction contained 2 bases not matched to a gene. The CDR3, as DNA: TGTGCCAGCAGCTTTGGGACAGGGGGCCGAAACACCATATATTTT. Protein product: CASSFGTGGRNTIYF.

The chain has TRBV4-2 and TRBJ1-3; 8 positions agree with TRBD1. CDR1 and CDR2 (germline): LGHNA, YNFKEQ. V gave up 2 bases and J gave up 7 bases; unmatched junction bases: 4. The length of the CDR3 is 14 residues. CDR3 region: CASSQPDRANTIYF. The DNA for the CDR3 is TGTGCCAGCAGCCAACCGGACAGGGCGAACACCATATATTTT.

The chain joins TRBV27 to TRBJ1-2; D remains unclear. The ends were cut back, 8 bases at V and 0 bases at J, with 10 bases in the middle. CDR3 size: 13 residues. Germline loops: CDR1 MNHEY, CDR2 SMNVEV (reference sequence). The CDR3: CASAGGANYGYTF. CDR3 DNA: TGTGCCAGCGCCGGCGGGGCTAACTATGGCTACACCTTC.

J is TRBJ1-5 and V is TRBV12-3 or TRBV12-4; TRBD1 matches 8 bases. V dropped 6 bases and J dropped 10; count of bases not matched to a gene: 5. This CDR3 is built from 12 residues. The CDR3 sequence is CASRLGQGPQHF. Written as DNA, the CDR3 is TGTGCCAGCAGACTCGGACAGGGTCCCCAGCATTTT.

The chain employs TRBV9 and TRBJ2-7; possibly TRBD1 for D (6 bases). The germline V gene encodes CDR1 SGDLS and CDR2 YYNGEE. The germline V and J ends were trimmed by 0 bases and 2 bases, with 12 bases remaining between them. This CDR3 is 15 amino acids long. The DNA of the CDR3 is TGTGCCAGCAGCGTAGACGGCCAGGGGACCTACGAGCAGTACTTC. Residues: CASSVDGQGTYEQYF. The variable domain in full, completed from reference TRBV9 and TRBJ2-7, reads DSGVTQTPKHLITATGQRVTLRCSPRSGDLSVYWYQQSLDQGLQFLIQYYNGEERAKGNILERFSAQQFPDLHSELNLSSLELGDSALYFCASSVDGQGTYEQYFGPGTRLTVT.

The chain uses TRBV4-2 and TRBJ2-7; D is ambiguous. Germline assignment: CDR1 LGHNA and CDR2 YNFKEQ. With 4 bases removed from V and 6 bases from J, the gap between germline ends came to 13 bases. The CDR3 covers 13 residues. This chain's CDR3 is CASSPLGWREQYF. CDR3 DNA sequence: TGTGCCAGCAGCCCCTTGGGGTGGCGCGAGCAGTACTTC.

The V call is TRBV3-1 (or the pseudogene TRBV3-2), the J call TRBJ2-7; TRBD1 matches at 7 bases. This CDR3 region has 15 residues. Germline V gene data show CDR1 as LGHDT and CDR2 as YNNKEL (reference sequence). V gave up 5 bases and J gave up 2 bases; unmatched junction bases: 9. The DNA of the CDR3 is TGTGCCAGCAGCTCTACTACAGGGGCCGCCTACGAGCAGTACTTC. This sequence encodes CASSSTTGAAYEQYF.

This sequence joins TRBV6-5 and TRBJ1-5, with D unclear. The V gene's germline CDR1 is MNHEY and CDR2 SVGAGI. V dropped 0 bases and J dropped 2 bases, with 8 bases sitting between them. CDR3 length equals 15 residues. The CDR3 is CASSYSGVGNQPQHF. In DNA form, the CDR3 reads TGTGCCAGCAGTTACTCCGGGGTAGGCAATCAGCCCCAGCATTTT.

This chain connects TRBV20-1 to TRBJ2-1; TRBD2 is a possible D gene (6 bases). This CDR3 has 16 residues. Trimming removed 3 bases from V and 4 bases from J, with 19 bases in between. CDR1 and CDR2 (germline): DFQATT, SNEGSKA (reference sequence). In nucleotides, the CDR3 is TGCAGTGCTAGTGCCCGCGGGGCGGGGACTTACAATGAGCAGTTCTTC. Its translation: CSASARGAGTYNEQFF.

CDR3 DNA: TGTGCCAGCAGCCAAGATGGGTCCCTTCGGGGGATCACCGGGGAGCTGTTTTTT. Amino acid sequence: CASSQDGSLRGITGELFF. V and J are TRBV14 and TRBJ2-2, with D tentatively TRBD2 (6 bases). Trimming pared 0 bases from V and 4 bases from J, leaving 18 bases between. CDR3 length: 18 amino acids. Germline V gene lookup returns CDR1 SGHDN and CDR2 FVKESK.

The chain carries TRBV27 and TRBJ2-5; weak D call: TRBD1 (5 bases). V lost 5 bases, J lost 4 bases, and 14 bases lay in between. Germline V gives CDR1 MNHEY, CDR2 SMNVEV (reference sequence). The CDR3 extends over 14 amino acids. The CDR3 DNA reads TGTGCCAGCAGTCCCAGACAGATTTCAGAGACCCAGTACTTC. This codes for CASSPRQISETQYF.

The chain is built from TRBV9 and TRBJ2-3; D call uncertain. Trimming removed 0 bases at V and 0 bases at J, with 8 bases between. The germline gives CDR1 SGDLS, CDR2 YYNGEE. CDR3 length equals 15 residues. CDR3 nucleotides: TGTGCCAGCAGCGTAGACGGACCCAGCACAGATACGCAGTATTTT. Amino acids: CASSVDGPSTDTQYF.

The V and J genes are TRBV2 and TRBJ2-7; 10 positions match TRBD1. The V and J ends lost 8 bases and 2 bases, in that order; junction bases with no gene match: 9. The CDR3 spans 15 residues. CDR1 SNHLY and CDR2 FYNNEI come from the germline V gene. CDR3 coding DNA: TGTGCCAGCGTCTCTTGGACAGGGGGAGCCTACGAGCAGTACTTC. Translated: CASVSWTGGAYEQYF.

The chain uses TRBV10-3 and TRBJ2-3; D call uncertain. The length of the CDR3 is 16 residues. Germline V gene data show CDR1 as ENHRY and CDR2 as SYGVKD. V was trimmed by 3 bases and J by 6 bases, leaving 19 bases between them. CDR3 DNA: TGTGCCATCAGTGACTTTCCTCTTGGTGTGAGGGATACGCAGTATTTT. The encoded protein is CAISDFPLGVRDTQYF.

This clone was observed once. The chain joins TRBV5-1 to TRBJ2-5, with D maybe TRBD1 (5 bases). This CDR3 has 15 amino acids. Germline lookup yields CDR1 SGHRS and CDR2 YFSETQ. Trimming took off 2 bases at V and 5 bases at J, with 16 bases between the two ends. CDR3: CASSLGARDRETQYF. The CDR3 bases are TGCGCCAGCAGCTTAGGGGCCAGGGATCGGGAGACCCAGTACTTC. Full variable domain (missing parts from reference TRBV5-1 and TRBJ2-5): KAGVTQTPRYLIKTRGQQVTLSCSPISGHRSVSWYQQTPGQGLQFLFEYFSETQRNKGNFPGRFSGRQFSNSRSEMNVSTLELGDSALYLCASSLGARDRETQYFGPGTRLLVL.

The chain recombines TRBV3-1 (or the pseudogene TRBV3-2) with TRBJ1-4; 9 nucleotides match TRBD1. CDR3 size: 15 residues. Germline values: CDR1 LGHDT, CDR2 YNNKEL (reference sequence). Losses at the gene ends were 10 bases for V and 1 base for J; bases not matched to a gene: 7. The CDR3 region is CATGGQGGTNEKLFF. DNA for the CDR3: TGTGCCACGGGGGGACAGGGTGGAACTAATGAAAAACTGTTTTTT.

The chain is built from TRBV2 and TRBJ2-1; 8 nucleotides match TRBD2. The germline V gene has CDR1 SNHLY and CDR2 FYNNEI. Trimming cost V 8 bases and J 7 bases; bases outside gene matches: 7. The CDR3 loop spans 13 amino acids. This chain's CDR3 is CASWTGTSNEQFF. CDR3 bases: TGTGCCAGCTGGACCGGGACTAGTAATGAGCAGTTCTTC.

The chain is built from TRBV19 and TRBJ1-3; TRBD1 aligns across 7 bases. V lost 0 bases, J lost 7 bases, and 12 bases stayed unmatched. There are 17 residues in the CDR3. CDR1 is LNHDA, CDR2 SQIVND, per germline (reference sequence). The CDR3 sequence is CASSIDPMGQSENTIYF. CDR3 DNA: TGTGCCAGTAGTATAGATCCTATGGGACAGTCGGAGAACACCATATATTTT.

V and J are TRBV5-1 and TRBJ2-2; D may match TRBD1 or TRBD2 (5 bases each). The CDR3 length is 15 residues. V was cut by 2 bases and J by 1 base, with 9 bases left in between. Looked up from germline, CDR1 is SGHRS and CDR2 is YFSETQ. This CDR3 is CASSFRGGNTGELFF. In nucleotides, the CDR3 is TGCGCCAGCAGCTTTCGTGGGGGGAACACCGGGGAGCTGTTTTTT.

The chain recombines TRBV3-1 (or the pseudogene TRBV3-2) with TRBJ1-3; D is undetermined. CDR1 is LGHDT, CDR2 YNNKEL, per germline (reference sequence). Trimming took 0 bases from V and 9 from J, leaving 12 bases between them. The CDR3 covers 14 residues. CDR3: CASSQDWGGRTIYF. CDR3 in DNA: TGTGCCAGCAGCCAAGATTGGGGAGGACGCACCATATATTTT.